This TCR beta chain was profiled in a study of blood T cell repertoires in COVID-19. Across the study: From T cells, B-cell-depleted T cells, or PBMCs came the material, which was cDNA or gDNA.

Assay: immunoSEQ multiplex PCR; the TCRdb copy retains only in-frame clones and omits some. This table holds some 78,000 clones, around 87% found once. This clone appeared once. Trimming took off 3 bases at V and 8 bases at J, with 14 bases between the two ends. Looked up from germline, CDR1 is MDHEN and CDR2 is SYDVKM. The CDR3 sequence is 13 residues long. This TCR was sampled from a woman aged 80 or over with active or convalescent COVID-19. The sample was peripheral blood. The rearrangement joins TRBV28 to TRBJ2-7; D is perhaps TRBD1 (5 bases). DNA of the CDR3: TGTGCCAGCAGTTTGACACCCGACAGTAAGCAGTACTTC. Translating it yields CASSLTPDSKQYF. The full variable domain, its missing parts supplied by reference TRBV28 and TRBJ2-7, is DVKVTQSSRYLVKRTGEKVFLECVQDMDHENMFWYRQDPGLGLRLIYFSYDVKMKEKGDIPEGYSVSREKKERFSLILESASTNQTSMYLCASSLTPDSKQYFGPGTRLTVT.